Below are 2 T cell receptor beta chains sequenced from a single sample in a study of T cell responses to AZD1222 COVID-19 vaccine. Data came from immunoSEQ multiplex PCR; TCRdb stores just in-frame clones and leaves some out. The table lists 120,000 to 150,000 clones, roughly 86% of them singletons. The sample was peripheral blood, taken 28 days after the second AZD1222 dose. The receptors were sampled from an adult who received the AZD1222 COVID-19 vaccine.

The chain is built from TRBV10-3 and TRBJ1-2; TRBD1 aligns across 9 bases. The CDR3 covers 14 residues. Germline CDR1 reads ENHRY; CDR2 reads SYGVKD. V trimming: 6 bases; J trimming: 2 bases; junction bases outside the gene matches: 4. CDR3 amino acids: CAISWTGENYGYTF. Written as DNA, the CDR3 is TGTGCCATCAGCTGGACAGGGGAAAACTATGGCTACACCTTC.

The CDR3: CASSLPGGLGTEAFF. For the CDR3, the DNA is TGTGCCAGCAGCCTACCTGGAGGGTTGGGCACTGAAGCTTTCTTT. The chain couples TRBV5-6 to TRBJ1-1; no clear D. Germline assignment: CDR1 SGHDT and CDR2 YYEEEE. This CDR3 spans 15 amino acids. V dropped 4 bases and J dropped 4 bases, with 17 bases sitting between them.